The sequence of this T cell receptor beta chain was determined in a study of technical replicates of blood from four donors. The V and J ends lost 3 bases and 7 bases, in that order; junction bases with no gene match: 8. The CDR3 covers 16 residues. Germline V lookup: CDR1 LNHDA, CDR2 SQIVND (reference sequence). Method: immunoSEQ multiplex PCR; TCRdb's copy keeps in-frame clones and lacks some. The repertoire holds 76,000 or so clones, with roughly nine tenths as singletons. The rearrangement joins TRBV19 to TRBJ1-6; 8 bases are a match to TRBD1. The sample was T cells isolated from PBMCs. The TCR comes from a human donor in good health. CDR3 nucleotides: TGTGCCAGTAGTATGAGGGGACAGGCCAGGAATTCACCCCTCCACTTT. This encodes CASSMRGQARNSPLHF.